Below, 26 T cell receptor beta chains from the same sample are listed, as sequenced in a study of cytomegalovirus exposure and HLA in healthy donors. The study ran its PCR with 60 Vbeta and 13 Jbeta primers. Method: immunoSEQ multiplex PCR; TCRdb's copy keeps in-frame clones and lacks some. Of some 180,000 clones in the sample, roughly 88% were seen once. The specimen sequenced was PBMCs. The receptors here all came from a girl aged 2 to 9 in good health and CMV-seropositive.

This chain joins TRBV18 and TRBJ1-5; no clear D. Germline-derived CDR1 and CDR2 are KGHSH and LQKENI. V was trimmed by 6 bases and J by 2 bases, leaving 11 bases between them. There are 14 residues in the CDR3. The CDR3 loop is CASSQGRGNQPQHF. CDR3 in DNA: TGTGCCAGCTCCCAAGGTCGGGGCAATCAGCCCCAGCATTTT.

V gene TRBV7-8 combines with J gene TRBJ2-3; tentatively, D is TRBD2 (5 bases). Trimming took 6 bases from V and 2 from J, leaving 9 bases between them. The CDR3 totals 13 residues. The germline V gene encodes CDR1 SGHVS and CDR2 FQNEAQ. CDR3 region: CASSRGSTDTQYF. The DNA for the CDR3 is TGTGCCAGCAGTAGAGGGTCCACAGATACGCAGTATTTT.

The chain couples TRBV28 to TRBJ2-1; D is perhaps TRBD2 (5 bases). CDR1 is MDHEN, CDR2 SYDVKM, per germline. V was clipped by 3 bases and J by 4 bases, with 13 bases between them. The CDR3 sequence is 15 residues long. In DNA, the CDR3 is TGTGCCAGCAGTTTCTGGGCCGGGAAGTACAATGAGCAGTTCTTC. Its protein is CASSFWAGKYNEQFF.

The rearrangement uses TRBV15 and TRBJ1-2; D may be TRBD1 (6 bases). Germline V CDR1 and CDR2: LNHNV, YYDKDF (reference sequence). V lost 1 base to trimming and J lost 1 base, with 10 bases between them. The CDR3 loop spans 15 amino acids. CDR3 sequence (DNA): TGTGCCACCAGCAGAGTCAGGGGATATAACTATGGCTACACCTTC. Its protein is CATSRVRGYNYGYTF. Combining the CDR3 with reference TRBV15 and TRBJ1-2 gives the whole variable domain DAMVIQNPRYQVTQFGKPVTLSCSQTLNHNVMYWYQQKSSQAPKLLFHYYDKDFNNEADTPDNFQSRRPNTSFCFLDIRSPGLGDTAMYLCATSRVRGYNYGYTFGSGTRLTVV.

V gene TRBV6-5 combines with J gene TRBJ2-6; 7 bases are a match to TRBD2. CDR3 length: 15 residues. J was trimmed by 2 bases and V by 6 bases; bases with no gene match: 4. Germline CDR1 and CDR2: MNHEY and SVGAGI. Here the CDR3 reads CASSRGGAGANVLTF. As DNA, the CDR3 is TGTGCCAGCAGCCGGGGAGGGGCTGGGGCCAACGTCCTGACTTTC.

CDR3 residues: CASRSSRGFSGELFF. DNA of the CDR3: TGTGCCAGCAGGTCATCAAGAGGATTCTCCGGGGAGCTGTTTTTT. This chain links TRBV6-5 with TRBJ2-2; no definite D call. The CDR3 is 15 residues long. Germline V CDR1 and CDR2: MNHEY, SVGAGI. Trimming took off 6 bases at V and 6 bases at J, with 17 bases between the two ends.

V and J are TRBV28 and TRBJ2-5; the match to TRBD2 covers 8 bases. This CDR3 spans 11 amino acids. The V and J ends lost 5 bases and 9 bases, in that order; junction bases with no gene match: 2. Germline CDR1 MDHEN, CDR2 SYDVKM. The CDR3 sequence is CASSPGGAQYF. The CDR3 DNA follows: TGTGCCAGCAGTCCGGGAGGGGCCCAGTACTTC.

In its sample, this clone was seen once. One junction end does not reproduce the germline sequence, and a read error may be involved. V gene TRBV4-2 combines with J gene TRBJ1-2; 10 positions agree with TRBD1. Germline V gene sequence: CDR1 LGHNA, CDR2 YNFKEQ. The CDR3 has 13 residues. In DNA form, the CDR3 reads TGTGCCAGCAGCTCACAGGACAGGGGGAACCTCATCTTC. Translated, it gives CASSSQDRGNLIF.

V and J are TRBV28 and TRBJ1-1, with D perhaps matching TRBD1 (6 bases). Trimming took 6 bases from V and 4 from J, leaving 12 bases between them. CDR1 is MDHEN, CDR2 SYDVKM, per germline. This CDR3 is 13 amino acids long. CDR3 DNA sequence: TGTGCCAGCAGCCCCCAGGGGATCACTGAAGCTTTCTTT. Protein: CASSPQGITEAFF.

The CDR3 DNA reads as TGTGCCACCGCCGGGGTCCCCCTCCACTTT. This encodes CATAGVPLHF. This chain uses TRBV6-4 with TRBJ1-6; D gene unclear. The CDR3 loop spans 10 amino acids. Trimming left V 10 bases short and J 13 bases short, with 11 bases between. Germline-derived CDR1 and CDR2 are MRHNA and SNTAGT.

This chain uses TRBV11-3 with TRBJ2-1; D may be TRBD1 (6 bases). This CDR3 has 16 residues. CDR1 is SGHNT, CDR2 YENEEA, per germline. Deletions cut 5 bases from V and 5 bases from J, with 19 bases between. CDR3 coding DNA: TGTGCCAGCAGCAAACCGACTCAGGGGACAAACAATGAGCAGTTCTTC. This gives the protein CASSKPTQGTNNEQFF.

The chain recombines TRBV30 with TRBJ2-2, with a tentative D call TRBD2 (7 bases). V lost 4 bases, J lost 1 base, and 16 bases lay in between. Germline V gives CDR1 GTSNPN, CDR2 SVGIG (reference sequence). The CDR3 has 16 residues. This CDR3 reads CAWTLQGGRNTGELFF. As DNA, the CDR3 is TGTGCCTGGACCCTACAGGGAGGGAGGAACACCGGGGAGCTGTTTTTT. Based on the CDR3 plus reference TRBV30 and TRBJ2-2, the full variable domain is SQTIHQWPATLVQPVGSPLSLECTVEGTSNPNLYWYRQAAGRGLQLLFYSVGIGQISSEVPQNLSASRPQDRQFILSSKKLLLSDSGFYLCAWTLQGGRNTGELFFGEGSRLTVL.

This clone was recorded a few times. One end of the junction does not line up with germline, which may come from a read error. The chain combines TRBV2 with TRBJ1-2; D possibly corresponds to TRBD1 (5 bases). The CDR3 sequence is 9 residues long. The germline V gene has CDR1 SNHLY and CDR2 FYNNEI. The DNA of the CDR3 is TGTGCCAGCAGTGACCTACAGGTTTTC. Protein product: CASSDLQVF.

The chain recombines TRBV25-1 with TRBJ2-4, with a possible D match to TRBD2 (7 bases). The CDR3 has 15 residues. Trimming pared 5 bases from V and 0 bases from J, leaving 11 bases between. Germline CDR1 reads MGHDK; CDR2 reads SYGVNS. CDR3 amino acids: CASSSRGLAKNIQYF. The CDR3 coding sequence is TGTGCCAGCAGTTCGCGGGGGCTAGCCAAAAACATTCAGTACTTC.

This sequence joins TRBV19 and TRBJ1-5; 10 bases are shared with TRBD1. This CDR3 spans 17 amino acids. V shed 6 bases and J 7 bases; nucleotides not matched to a gene: 15. Germline loops: CDR1 LNHDA, CDR2 SQIVND (reference sequence). The CDR3 bases are TGTGCCAGTAGCTATACCACGACAGGGGGCGTTAACCAGCCCCAGCATTTT. Encoded protein: CASSYTTTGGVNQPQHF.

The rearrangement uses TRBV5-1 and TRBJ2-7; D is possibly TRBD2 (5 bases). The CDR3 runs 22 residues. CDR1 and CDR2 from the germline V gene are SGHRS and YFSETQ. V was pared by 0 bases and J by 3 bases, with 34 bases between. In DNA form, the CDR3 reads TGCGCCAGCAGCTTGGAACTTATCCTCCTCATCTGCGAGGGATTGGGCTTCTACGAGCAGTACTTC. Protein sequence: CASSLELILLICEGLGFYEQYF.

This clone came up a few times. The rearrangement joins TRBV7-6 to TRBJ2-1, with TRBD1 as a possible D gene (5 bases). This CDR3 has 12 amino acids. With 1 base removed from V and 7 bases from J, the gap between germline ends came to 5 bases. The germline V gene encodes CDR1 SGHVS and CDR2 FNYEAQ. The CDR3: CASSLEGNEQFF. The DNA for the CDR3 is TGTGCCAGCAGCTTAGAGGGGAATGAGCAGTTCTTC.

J is TRBJ1-1 and V is TRBV5-1, with D unresolved. CDR3 length: 15 amino acids. Germline values: CDR1 SGHRS, CDR2 YFSETQ. V lost 0 bases to trimming and J lost 0 bases, with 9 bases between them. DNA of the CDR3: TGCGCCAGCAGCTTGGATAGAGGGCTGAACACTGAAGCTTTCTTT. It codes for CASSLDRGLNTEAFF.

In this sample, this clone turned up once. The J gene is TRBJ1-3, the V gene TRBV6-8; 7 nucleotides agree with TRBD1. Per the germline V gene, CDR1 is MNHGY and CDR2 is SAAAGT. The CDR3 has 17 residues. V shed 7 bases, J shed 8 bases, and the junction held 20 bases outside the gene matches. CDR3 sequence reads: CASIREEGGINRHTIYF. CDR3 sequence (DNA): TGTGCCAGCATTAGAGAGGAAGGGGGCATTAATCGGCACACCATATATTTT.

This sequence joins TRBV12-5 and TRBJ2-1, with TRBD2 identical over 7 bases. In germline, CDR1 is LGHNT, CDR2 FRNRAP. V lost 7 bases and J lost 7; bases outside the gene matches: 10. This CDR3 has 14 amino acids. The DNA of the CDR3 is TGTGCTAGTGCCCCCTCGACTAGCCGGAATGAGCAGTTCTTC. Amino acids: CASAPSTSRNEQFF.

As DNA, the CDR3 is TGCAGCGTAAGCAAGGGAGTCTACAATGAGCAGTTCTTC. Protein product: CSVSKGVYNEQFF. The chain recombines TRBV29-1 with TRBJ2-1; D may be TRBD2 (5 bases). V was pared by 6 bases and J by 3 bases, with 12 bases between. This CDR3 has 13 residues. Germline V lookup: CDR1 SQVTM, CDR2 ANQGSEA.

V gene TRBV11-2 combines with J gene TRBJ1-1, with D perhaps TRBD1 (6 bases). V lost 1 base and J lost 3, with 15 bases in between. Germline V lookup: CDR1 SGHAT, CDR2 FQNNGV. This CDR3 region has 16 residues. DNA of the CDR3: TGTGCCAGCAGCTTAGTACGGGGGGGGGCGGACACTGAAGCTTTCTTT. Translated: CASSLVRGGADTEAFF.

The rearrangement links TRBV10-1 to TRBJ2-3, with 7 bases aligning to TRBD2. This CDR3 is built from 13 residues. The germline V gene has CDR1 WNHNN and CDR2 SYGVQD (reference sequence). J lost 0 bases, V lost 8 bases, and 2 bases had no gene match. In DNA form, the CDR3 reads TGCGCCAGCCAGCGGGAAAGCACAGATACGCAGTATTTT. Encoded protein: CASQRESTDTQYF.

In its sample, this clone was seen a few times. The chain has TRBV5-1 and TRBJ1-3; tentative D call: TRBD1 (6 bases). The CDR3 totals 19 residues. Germline V gives CDR1 SGHRS, CDR2 YFSETQ. V was cut by 2 bases and J by 0 bases, with 21 bases left in between. The CDR3 sequence: CASSFNPVGGGSSGNTIYF. CDR3 DNA: TGCGCCAGCAGCTTCAATCCCGTGGGCGGGGGCAGCTCTGGAAACACCATATATTTT.

The V call is TRBV2, the J call TRBJ1-2; tentatively, D is TRBD1 (5 bases). Trimming took 0 bases from V and 5 from J, leaving 13 bases between them. This CDR3 is 15 amino acids long. From germline, CDR1 is SNHLY and CDR2 FYNNEI. This chain's CDR3 is CASSEARTPIYGYTF. The CDR3 DNA reads as TGTGCCAGCAGTGAAGCGCGGACACCGATTTATGGCTACACCTTC. The whole variable domain, filled in from reference TRBV2 and TRBJ1-2, reads EPEVTQTPSHQVTQMGQEVILRCVPISNHLYFYWYRQILGQKVEFLVSFYNNEISEKSEIFDDQFSVERPDGSNFTLKIRSTKLEDSAMYFCASSEARTPIYGYTFGSGTRLTVV.

The genes are TRBV9 and TRBJ2-7; 7 bases line up with TRBD2. This CDR3 has 15 amino acids. Germline V gene sequence: CDR1 SGDLS, CDR2 YYNGEE. The trim removed 0 bases at V and 3 bases at J, leaving 6 bases unmatched. The CDR3 DNA sequence: TGTGCCAGCAGCGTAGAGGGGTCTAGCGGCTACGAGCAGTACTTC. This encodes CASSVEGSSGYEQYF.